These 24 T cell receptor beta chains came from one sample sequenced in a study of spatial heterogeneity in lung cancer. As for time point: blood at routine non-recurrence follow-up after resection. Without sorting, whole RNA was sequenced from tumor, nontumor lung or frozen PBMC. MiXCR, run by TCRdb on the 5' RACE reads, gives a single entry per CDR3 protein. The sample shows under 150,000 distinct CDR3 sequences, less than 15% of them seen only once. Sequencing was performed on PBMCs, taken at follow-up. These receptors all stem from a male donor with early-stage non-small cell lung cancer.

The chain recombines TRBV19 with TRBJ1-3; D gene unclear. V dropped 1 base and J dropped 0 bases, with 7 bases sitting between them. The CDR3 is 15 amino acids. CDR1 and CDR2 from the germline V gene are LNHDA and SQIVND (reference sequence). CDR3 bases: TGTGCCAGTAGTATAGGTTACGGCTCTGGAAACACCATATATTTT. Its protein product is CASSIGYGSGNTIYF.

This clonotype came up a few times. The chain links TRBV11-2 to TRBJ1-2; no clear D. The CDR3 consists of 16 residues. V lost 5 bases to trimming and J lost 2 bases, with 18 bases between them. Germline V gene sequence: CDR1 SGHAT, CDR2 FQNNGV. The CDR3 reads CASSPQPGRKNYGYTF. In nucleotides, the CDR3 is TGTGCCAGCAGCCCGCAACCCGGACGGAAGAACTATGGCTACACCTTC.

This chain joins TRBV10-3 and TRBJ1-5; TRBD1 aligns across 9 bases. The CDR3 has 15 amino acids. CDR1 ENHRY and CDR2 SYGVKD come from the germline V gene. J gave up 6 bases and V 2 bases, and 5 bases lay outside the gene matches. The CDR3 sequence: CAISETGQGGQPQHF. CDR3 sequence (DNA): TGTGCCATCAGTGAGACGGGACAGGGAGGTCAGCCCCAGCATTTT.

This clonotype appeared a few times. This chain uses TRBV7-9 with TRBJ1-1, with 8 nucleotides matching TRBD1. Trimming removed 7 bases from V and 4 bases from J; junction bases left unmatched: 8. The CDR3 consists of 14 residues. CDR1 is SEHNR and CDR2 is FQNEAQ in the germline V gene (reference sequence). The CDR3 region is CASTVRQGITEAFF. The CDR3 DNA reads TGTGCCAGCACCGTCCGACAGGGGATCACTGAAGCTTTCTTT.

This clonotype was detected only a few times. The gene calls are TRBV20-1 and TRBJ1-1; perhaps TRBD1 as D (5 bases). Looked up from germline, CDR1 is DFQATT and CDR2 is SNEGSKA (reference sequence). V lost 5 bases and J lost 6, with 13 bases in between. The CDR3 has 12 amino acids. DNA of the CDR3: TGCAGTGCTCCGGACACAGGAGCTGAAGCTTTCTTT. It is translated as CSAPDTGAEAFF.

In its sample, this clonotype was seen many times. The V and J genes are TRBV28 and TRBJ2-1; TRBD2 is a possible D gene (6 bases). Trimming removed 4 bases at V and 5 bases at J, with 18 bases between. The CDR3 consists of 16 residues. From germline, CDR1 is MDHEN and CDR2 SYDVKM. This CDR3 is CASSSMPGTSHNEQFF. In nucleotides, the CDR3 is TGTGCCAGCAGTTCCATGCCGGGGACTTCACACAATGAGCAGTTCTTC.

In its sample, this clonotype was seen a few times. The J gene is TRBJ1-1, the V gene TRBV6-6, with TRBD1 as a possible D gene (6 bases). The CDR3 is made up of 14 amino acids. Trimming removed 7 bases from V and 5 bases from J, with 17 bases in between. Germline V gene lookup returns CDR1 MNHNY and CDR2 SVGAGI (reference sequence). CDR3 coding DNA: TGTGCCAGCACCCCCCCAGGGGTTAAAACTGAAGCTTTCTTT. Translated: CASTPPGVKTEAFF.

As for this clonotype: Because the CDR3's place on the DNA is in doubt, the DNA is left out and the CDR3 is given as listed by TCRdb. The gene calls are TRBV12-3 or TRBV12-4 and TRBJ1-3. A total of 14 residues make up the CDR3, ends included. The CDR3 protein is CASSLFGSGNTIYF.

This clonotype was seen a few times. The DNA is left out, because the CDR3 cannot be placed on it with certainty; the CDR3 is given as TCRdb lists it. The chain uses TRBV7-3 and TRBJ2-1. Counting both end residues, the CDR3 totals 13 amino acids. Germline assignment: CDR1 SGHTA and CDR2 FQGTGA. The CDR3 spells CASSILGYNEQFF.

This clonotype was seen ten or more times. This chain links TRBV5-1 with TRBJ1-2; 7 bases match TRBD1. V was pared by 7 bases and J by 3 bases, with 6 bases of the junction left unmatched. Germline assignment: CDR1 SGHRS and CDR2 YFSETQ. This CDR3 contains 13 residues. CDR3 DNA: TGCGCCAGCGCCGAGGGGGCTCACTATGGCTACACCTTC. Protein: CASAEGAHYGYTF.

V usage is TRBV25-1 and J usage is TRBJ2-7, with D perhaps assigned TRBD1 or TRBD2 (6 bases each). The CDR3 loop spans 14 amino acids. Germline V lookup: CDR1 MGHDK, CDR2 SYGVNS. Trimming took off 7 bases at V and 2 bases at J, with 15 bases between the two ends. The CDR3 DNA follows: TGTGCCAGCAAGGGGGGCGGGATAGCCTACGAGCAGTACTTC. It yields the protein CASKGGGIAYEQYF.

This clonotype was counted a few times. This rearrangement joins TRBV6-2 or TRBV6-3 to TRBJ2-3; 8 bases are a match to TRBD1. V lost 8 bases and J lost 0; bases outside the gene matches: 10. CDR1 is MNHEY and CDR2 is SVGEGT in the germline V gene. The CDR3 runs to 16 residues. CDR3 nucleotide sequence: TGTGCCAGCGGAGATCGGACAGGGAGAAGCACAGATACGCAGTATTTT. Translated, it gives CASGDRTGRSTDTQYF.

This chain links TRBV28 with TRBJ2-7; possibly TRBD1 or TRBD2 for D (5 bases each). With 5 bases removed from V and 6 bases from J, the gap between germline ends came to 8 bases. CDR1 and CDR2 (germline): MDHEN, SYDVKM. The CDR3 is 11 amino acids. CDR3 nucleotide sequence: TGTGCCAGCAGTCGGGGCCCCGAGCAGTACTTC. This encodes CASSRGPEQYF.

Turning to this clonotype: A much bigger clone sits one base away, suggesting this may be a read error. V and J are TRBV7-2 and TRBJ2-3; 7 bases fit TRBD2. V shed 5 bases, J shed 4 bases, and the junction held 21 bases outside the gene matches. Germline loops: CDR1 SGHTA, CDR2 FQGNSA. The CDR3 is 19 residues long. The CDR3 region is CASSAPSLWRGSGADTQYF. As DNA, the CDR3 is TGTGCCAGCAGCGCCCCCAGCCTGTGGCGGGGGAGTGGCGCAGATACGCAGTATTTT.

The sample holds a few counts of this clonotype. The chain combines TRBV20-1 with TRBJ1-2; 7 nucleotides agree with TRBD1. This CDR3 has 12 amino acids. V was pared by 3 bases and J by 8 bases, with 6 bases of the junction left unmatched. Germline assignment: CDR1 DFQATT and CDR2 SNEGSKA (reference sequence). CDR3 DNA sequence: TGCAGTGCTAGCCAGGGGGTCGGAGGCTACACCTTC. It codes for CSASQGVGGYTF.

The V call is TRBV7-3, the J call TRBJ2-2, with D uncertain. V lost 7 bases and J 6 bases, leaving 12 bases between the germline ends. The CDR3 is 13 residues long. In germline, CDR1 is SGHTA, CDR2 FQGTGA. The CDR3 loop is CASKDVISGELFF. In nucleotides, the CDR3 is TGTGCCAGCAAGGACGTCATCTCCGGGGAGCTGTTTTTT. Based on the CDR3 plus reference TRBV7-3 and TRBJ2-2, the full variable domain is GAGVSQTPSNKVTEKGKYVELRCDPISGHTALYWYRQSLGQGPEFLIYFQGTGAADDSGLPNDRFFAVRPEGSVSTLKIQRTERGDSAVYLCASKDVISGELFFGEGSRLTVL.

This clonotype was recorded a few times. The rearrangement links TRBV7-3 to TRBJ2-1; tentatively, D is TRBD1 or TRBD2 (5 bases each). Trimming left V 3 bases short and J 2 bases short, with 11 bases between. The V gene's germline CDR1 is SGHTA and CDR2 FQGTGA. The length of the CDR3 is 15 residues. The CDR3 DNA is TGTGCCAGCAGCTTGATGGGGGACCCCTACAATGAGCAGTTCTTC. It is translated as CASSLMGDPYNEQFF.

V usage is TRBV24-1 and J usage is TRBJ2-1, with 7 bases aligning to TRBD1. The J segment lost 9 bases and the V segment lost 0 bases, leaving 4 bases of the junction unmatched. Germline V CDR1 and CDR2: KGHDR, SFDVKD. The length of the CDR3 is 14 residues. The CDR3 sequence: CATSDLTGVSEQFF. The CDR3 bases are TGTGCCACCAGTGATTTGACAGGGGTTAGTGAGCAGTTCTTC.

The CDR3 is CASFPPGQGNHEQYF. As DNA, the CDR3 is TGTGCCAGCTTCCCCCCGGGACAGGGGAACCACGAGCAGTACTTC. The chain carries TRBV7-9 and TRBJ2-7; the match to TRBD1 covers 10 bases. There are 15 residues in the CDR3. Germline V gene data show CDR1 as SEHNR and CDR2 as FQNEAQ (reference sequence). V lost 8 bases to trimming and J lost 5 bases; unmatched junction nucleotides: 12.

The chain links TRBV10-3 to TRBJ2-7; D assignment may be TRBD1 or TRBD2 (7 bases each). Germline CDR1 ENHRY, CDR2 SYGVKD. Trimming shortened V by 0 bases and J by 0 bases, and 12 bases separated the two germline ends. This CDR3 spans 16 amino acids. CDR3 sequence (DNA): TGTGCCATCAGTGAGTCCAGGGGGGGGAACTCCTACGAGCAGTACTTC. Protein product: CAISESRGGNSYEQYF.

This clonotype was recorded at least ten times. This rearrangement joins TRBV12-3 or TRBV12-4 to TRBJ2-7; TRBD1 matches 9 bases. The V segment lost 6 bases and the J segment 3 bases; nucleotides outside the gene matches: 6. The CDR3 is 14 residues long. The DNA for the CDR3 is TGTGCCAGCAGGGGGACAGGGCTCAGCTACGAGCAGTACTTC. Amino acid sequence: CASRGTGLSYEQYF.

This clonotype was seen repeatedly, ten times or more. The chain has TRBV29-1 and TRBJ2-7; no reliable D call. CDR1 is SQVTM and CDR2 is ANQGSEA in the germline V gene. V gave up 3 bases and J gave up 7 bases, with 13 bases separating them. The CDR3 is made up of 12 amino acids. The CDR3 DNA follows: TGCAGCGTTGACCAGTCCCTGGGGGAGCAGTACTTC. As protein: CSVDQSLGEQYF.

This clonotype was found many times. The chain employs TRBV20-1 and TRBJ2-7, with no clear D. The germline gives CDR1 DFQATT, CDR2 SNEGSKA (reference sequence). Trimming took off 3 bases at V and 1 base at J, with 7 bases between the two ends. The length of the CDR3 is 12 residues. The CDR3 spells CSASSVSYEQYF. CDR3 in DNA: TGCAGTGCTAGTTCGGTGTCCTACGAGCAGTACTTC.

This clonotype was recorded at least ten times. The rearrangement links TRBV5-1 to TRBJ1-5; TRBD1 matches at 7 bases. Trimming removed 2 bases from V and 4 bases from J; junction bases left unmatched: 6. The CDR3 extends over 15 amino acids. Germline-derived CDR1 and CDR2 are SGHRS and YFSETQ. CDR3 protein: CASSLDDRENQPQHF. Written as DNA, the CDR3 is TGCGCCAGCAGCTTAGATGACAGGGAAAATCAGCCCCAGCATTTT.